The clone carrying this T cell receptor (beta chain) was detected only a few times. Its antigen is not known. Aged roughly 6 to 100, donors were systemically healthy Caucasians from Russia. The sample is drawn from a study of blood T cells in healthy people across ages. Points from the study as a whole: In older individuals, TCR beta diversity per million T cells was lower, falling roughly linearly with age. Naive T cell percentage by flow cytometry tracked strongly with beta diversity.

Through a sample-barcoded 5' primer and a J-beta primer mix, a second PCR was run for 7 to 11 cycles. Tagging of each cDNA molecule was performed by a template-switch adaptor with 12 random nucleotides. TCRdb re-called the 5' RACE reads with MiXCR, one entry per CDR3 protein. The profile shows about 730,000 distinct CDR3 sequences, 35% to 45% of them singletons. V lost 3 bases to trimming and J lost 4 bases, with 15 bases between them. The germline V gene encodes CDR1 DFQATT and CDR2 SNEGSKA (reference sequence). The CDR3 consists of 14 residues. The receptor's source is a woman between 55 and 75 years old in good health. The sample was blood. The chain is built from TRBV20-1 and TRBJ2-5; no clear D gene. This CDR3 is CSASGQLVGETQYF. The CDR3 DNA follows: TGCAGTGCTAGCGGTCAGCTGGTCGGAGAGACCCAGTACTTC.